This T cell receptor beta chain was identified during a study of cytomegalovirus exposure and HLA in healthy donors. Study summary: The same platform used for the approximately 670 first-cohort repertoires was also used for the 120 validation repertoires, as a later analysis reported.

With V trimmed by 0 bases and J by 3 bases, 3 bases remained unmatched. Germline V gene sequence: CDR1 MNHEY, CDR2 SVGAGI. This CDR3 region has 16 residues. Sequenced by immunoSEQ multiplex PCR; TCRdb stores in-frame clones only, minus some. This table has 200,000 or so clones, 80% to 90% appearing once. The sequence derives from a woman aged 25-40 years in good health and CMV-seropositive. The specimen was PBMCs. The chain couples TRBV6-5 to TRBJ2-3; 10 bases line up with TRBD1. The CDR3 loop reads CASSYSRTGGTDTQYF. CDR3 DNA: TGTGCCAGCAGTTACTCGAGGACAGGGGGAACAGATACGCAGTATTTT.